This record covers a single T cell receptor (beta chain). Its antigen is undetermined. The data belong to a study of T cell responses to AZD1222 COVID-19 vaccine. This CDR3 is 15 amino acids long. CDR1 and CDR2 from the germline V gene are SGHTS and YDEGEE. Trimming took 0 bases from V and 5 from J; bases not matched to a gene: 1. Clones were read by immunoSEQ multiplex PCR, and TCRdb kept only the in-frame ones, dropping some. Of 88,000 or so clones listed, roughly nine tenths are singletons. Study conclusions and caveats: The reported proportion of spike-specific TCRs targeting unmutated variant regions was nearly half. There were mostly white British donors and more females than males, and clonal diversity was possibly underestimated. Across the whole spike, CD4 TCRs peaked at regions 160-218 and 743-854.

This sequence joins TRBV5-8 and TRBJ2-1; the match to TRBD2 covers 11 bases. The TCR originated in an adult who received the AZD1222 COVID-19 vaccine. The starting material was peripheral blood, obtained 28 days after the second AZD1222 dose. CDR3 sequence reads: CASSLVAGGDNEQFF. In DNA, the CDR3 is TGTGCCAGCAGCTTGGTAGCGGGGGGGGACAATGAGCAGTTCTTC.